This entry describes one T cell receptor (beta chain). Its cognate antigen is unknown. The listed genes are named as in mouse. The read falls 1 residue short of the CDR3 end, and the missing part is taken from the germline J gene. Germline V gene data show CDR1 as KGHPV and CDR2 as FQNQEV (reference sequence). V was shortened by 3 bases and J by 3 bases, with 6 bases between the two germline ends. The CDR3 spans 13 residues. The data stem from a study of tissue T cells after allogeneic stem cell transplantation. Study conclusions and caveats: Blood and spleen captured only part of the tissue TCR repertoire.

Time point reported: mouse harvest day 7 after allogeneic transplant. Tail vein injection delivered 10^7 T-cell-depleted bone marrow cells and 10^6 splenic CD5+ T cells. Sequencing used immunoSEQ multiplex PCR; TCRdb keeps in-frame clones, though not all of them. The table records approximately 7,800 clones, about 50% of them present only once. This receptor was obtained from a female BALB/c mouse given C57BL/6 T cells with graft-versus-host disease after an allogeneic hematopoietic cell transplant. The source material was gut tissue. This chain uses TRBV26 with TRBJ1-3, with D unclear. The sequenced part of the CDR3 DNA is TGTGCCAGCAGTCTCTGGGGTGGAAATACGCTCTAT. Its protein is CASSLWGGNTLY. The whole CDR3 region reads CASSLWGGNTLYF. Using reference TRBV26 and TRBJ1-3 for the parts outside the CDR3, the full variable domain is NSKVIQTPRYLVKGQGQKAKMRCIPEKGHPVVFWYQQNKNNEFKFLINFQNQEVLQQIDMTEKRFSAECPSNSPCSLEIQSSEAGDSALYLCASSLWGGNTLYFGEGSRLIVV.